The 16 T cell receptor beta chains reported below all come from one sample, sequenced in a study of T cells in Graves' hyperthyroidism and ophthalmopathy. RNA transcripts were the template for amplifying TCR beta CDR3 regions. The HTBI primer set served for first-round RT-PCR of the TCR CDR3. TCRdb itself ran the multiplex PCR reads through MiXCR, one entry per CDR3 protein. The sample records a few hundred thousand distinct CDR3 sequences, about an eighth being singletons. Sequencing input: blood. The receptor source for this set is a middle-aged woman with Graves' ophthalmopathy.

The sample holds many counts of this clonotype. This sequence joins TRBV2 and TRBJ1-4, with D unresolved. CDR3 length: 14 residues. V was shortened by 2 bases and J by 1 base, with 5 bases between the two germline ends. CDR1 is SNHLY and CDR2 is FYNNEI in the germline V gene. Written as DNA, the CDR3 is TGTGCCAGCAGTGAAATGGTAACTAATGAAAAACTGTTTTTT. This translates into CASSEMVTNEKLFF.

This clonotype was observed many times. CDR3 region: CASSEAGGSGRALQFF. The CDR3 region has the DNA TGTGCCAGCAGTGAAGCTGGGGGTAGCGGGAGGGCGTTGCAGTTCTTC. This sequence joins TRBV2 and TRBJ2-1, with TRBD2 matching over 11 bases. The CDR3 contains 16 residues. Germline V gives CDR1 SNHLY, CDR2 FYNNEI. V shed 0 bases, J shed 12 bases, and the junction held 10 bases outside the gene matches.

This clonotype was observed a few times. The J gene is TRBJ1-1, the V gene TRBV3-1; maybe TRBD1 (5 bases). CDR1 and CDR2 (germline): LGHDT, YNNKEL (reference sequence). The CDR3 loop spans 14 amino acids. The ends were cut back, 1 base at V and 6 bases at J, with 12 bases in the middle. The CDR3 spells CASSQVEGMAEAFF. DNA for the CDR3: TGTGCCAGCAGCCAAGTTGAGGGGATGGCTGAAGCTTTCTTT.

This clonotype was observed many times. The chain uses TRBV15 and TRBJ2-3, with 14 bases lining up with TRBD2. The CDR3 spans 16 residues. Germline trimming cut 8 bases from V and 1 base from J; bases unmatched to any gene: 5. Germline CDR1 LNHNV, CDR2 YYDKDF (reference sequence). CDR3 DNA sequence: TGTGCCACCGGAAGGGGACTAGCGGGAGGCACAGATACGCAGTATTTT. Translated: CATGRGLAGGTDTQYF.

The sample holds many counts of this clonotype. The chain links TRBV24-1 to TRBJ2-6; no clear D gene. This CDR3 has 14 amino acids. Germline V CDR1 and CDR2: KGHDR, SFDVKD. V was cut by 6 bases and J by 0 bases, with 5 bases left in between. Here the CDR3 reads CATSSYSGANVLTF. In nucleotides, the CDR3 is TGTGCCACCAGTTCTTACTCTGGGGCCAACGTCCTGACTTTC.

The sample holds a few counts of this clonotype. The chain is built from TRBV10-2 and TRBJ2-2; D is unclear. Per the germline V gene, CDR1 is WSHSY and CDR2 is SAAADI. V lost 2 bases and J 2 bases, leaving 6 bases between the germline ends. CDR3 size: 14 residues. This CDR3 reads CASSETSNTGELFF. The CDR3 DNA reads TGCGCCAGCAGTGAGACGAGTAACACCGGGGAGCTGTTTTTT.

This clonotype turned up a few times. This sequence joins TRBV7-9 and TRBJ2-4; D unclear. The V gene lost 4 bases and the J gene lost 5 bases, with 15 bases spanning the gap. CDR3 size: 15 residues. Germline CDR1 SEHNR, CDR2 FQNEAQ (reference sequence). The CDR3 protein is CASSSSIDAQNIQYF. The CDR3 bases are TGTGCCAGCAGCTCGTCGATCGATGCCCAAAACATTCAGTACTTC.

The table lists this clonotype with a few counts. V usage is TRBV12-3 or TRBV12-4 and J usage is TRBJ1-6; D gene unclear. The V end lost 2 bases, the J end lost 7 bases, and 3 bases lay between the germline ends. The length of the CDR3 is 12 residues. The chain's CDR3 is CASSLWNSPLHF. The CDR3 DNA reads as TGTGCCAGCAGTTTATGGAATTCACCCCTCCACTTT.

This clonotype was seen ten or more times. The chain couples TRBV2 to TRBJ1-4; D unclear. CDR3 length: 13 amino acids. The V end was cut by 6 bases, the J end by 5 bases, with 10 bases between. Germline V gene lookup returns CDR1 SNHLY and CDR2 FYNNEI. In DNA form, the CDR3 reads TGTGCCAGCAGGCGGGGATCAAATGAAAAACTGTTTTTT. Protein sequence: CASRRGSNEKLFF.

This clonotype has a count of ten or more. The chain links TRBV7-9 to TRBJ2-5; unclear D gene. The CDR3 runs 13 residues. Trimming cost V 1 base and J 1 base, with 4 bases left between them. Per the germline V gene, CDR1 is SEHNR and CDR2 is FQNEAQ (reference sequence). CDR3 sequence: CASSLGPQETQYF. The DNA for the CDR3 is TGTGCCAGCAGCTTAGGCCCCCAAGAGACCCAGTACTTC. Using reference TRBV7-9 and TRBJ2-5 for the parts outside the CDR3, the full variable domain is DTGVSQNPRHKITKRGQNVTFRCDPISEHNRLYWYRQTLGQGPEFLTYFQNEAQLEKSRLLSDRFSAERPKGSFSTLEIQRTEQGDSAMYLCASSLGPQETQYFGPGTRLLVL.

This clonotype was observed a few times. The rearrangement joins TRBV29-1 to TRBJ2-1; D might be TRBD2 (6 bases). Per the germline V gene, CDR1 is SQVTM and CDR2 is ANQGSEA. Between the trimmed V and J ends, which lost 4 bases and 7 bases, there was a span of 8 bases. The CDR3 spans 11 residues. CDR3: CSVVRGNEQFF. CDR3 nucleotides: TGCAGCGTTGTGCGGGGAAATGAGCAGTTCTTC.

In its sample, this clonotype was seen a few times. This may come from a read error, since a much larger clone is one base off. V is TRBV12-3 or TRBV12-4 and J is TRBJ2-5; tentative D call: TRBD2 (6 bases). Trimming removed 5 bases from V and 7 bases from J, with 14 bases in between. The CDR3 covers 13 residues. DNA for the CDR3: TGTGCCAGCAGTGGCGCCGTGGGGGGGACCCAGTACTTC. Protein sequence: CASSGAVGGTQYF.

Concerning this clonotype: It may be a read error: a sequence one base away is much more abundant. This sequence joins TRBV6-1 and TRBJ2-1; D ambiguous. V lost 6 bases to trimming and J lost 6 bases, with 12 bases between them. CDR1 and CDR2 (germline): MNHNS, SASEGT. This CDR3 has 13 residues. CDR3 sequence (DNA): TGTGCCAGCAGCCAGCTCTGGGGCAATGAGCAGTTCTTC. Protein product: CASSQLWGNEQFF.

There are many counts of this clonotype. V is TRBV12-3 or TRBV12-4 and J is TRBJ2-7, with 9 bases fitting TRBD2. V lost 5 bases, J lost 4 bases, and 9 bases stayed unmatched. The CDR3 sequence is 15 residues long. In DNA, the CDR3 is TGTGCCAGCAGTCCAAGCTTAGCGGGAGCTTACGAGCAGTACTTC. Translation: CASSPSLAGAYEQYF.

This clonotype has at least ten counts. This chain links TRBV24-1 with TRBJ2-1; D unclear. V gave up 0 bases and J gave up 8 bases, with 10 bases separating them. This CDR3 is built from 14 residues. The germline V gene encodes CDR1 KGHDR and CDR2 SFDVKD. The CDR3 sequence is CATSDLGERDEQFF. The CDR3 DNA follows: TGTGCCACCAGTGATTTGGGCGAGAGAGATGAGCAGTTCTTC.

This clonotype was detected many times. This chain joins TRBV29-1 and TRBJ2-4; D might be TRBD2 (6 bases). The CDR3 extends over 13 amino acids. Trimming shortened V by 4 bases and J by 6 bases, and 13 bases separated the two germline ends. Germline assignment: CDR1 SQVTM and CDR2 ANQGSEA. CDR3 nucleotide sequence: TGCAGCGTTGGGGGGGAAACTAGAAACATTCAGTACTTC. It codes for CSVGGETRNIQYF.